One sample yielded the 11 T cell receptor beta chains listed below, sequenced in a study of beta chain features in type 1 diabetes. cDNA synthesis used the whole RNA isolate, giving expressed TCRB sequences. Clones were read by immunoSEQ multiplex PCR, and TCRdb kept only the in-frame ones, dropping some. Of under 200,000 clones in the sample, over 7.5% were seen once. Sample: central memory CD4+ T cells from blood. The receptors shown here come from a woman aged 18-30 years in good health.

This clone was picked up a small number of times. The chain carries TRBV6-6 and TRBJ1-2; 7 bases map to TRBD1. The V gene's germline CDR1 is MNHNY and CDR2 SVGAGI (reference sequence). The CDR3 spans 15 residues. The V and J ends lost 0 bases and 2 bases, in that order; junction bases with no gene match: 3. DNA of the CDR3: TGTGCCAGCAGTTACTCCGGGACAGTCAACTATGGCTACACCTTC. This encodes CASSYSGTVNYGYTF.

The genes are TRBV5-1 and TRBJ2-1; the match to TRBD2 covers 8 bases. The CDR3 has 15 residues. Looked up from germline, CDR1 is SGHRS and CDR2 is YFSETQ. Losses at the gene ends were 0 bases for V and 10 bases for J; bases not matched to a gene: 9. This CDR3 reads CASSLDGRALGEQFF. CDR3 DNA: TGCGCCAGCAGCTTGGACGGGAGGGCCCTGGGGGAGCAGTTCTTC.

The rearrangement joins TRBV10-3 to TRBJ2-7; tentative D call: TRBD2 (6 bases). Germline loops: CDR1 ENHRY, CDR2 SYGVKD. This CDR3 has 16 amino acids. Trimming shortened V by 0 bases and J by 6 bases, and 18 bases separated the two germline ends. The CDR3 DNA reads TGTGCCATCAGTGAGTCGACGACTAGAGGGCAGCTCGAGCAGTACTTC. It is translated as CAISESTTRGQLEQYF.

The gene calls are TRBV30 and TRBJ1-1; no clear D. Germline V CDR1 and CDR2: GTSNPN, SVGIG (reference sequence). The CDR3 runs to 12 residues. Trimming removed 3 bases at V and 4 bases at J, with 9 bases between. The CDR3 nucleotides read TGTGCCTGGAGGAGGGAAAGCACTGAAGCTTTCTTT. Its translation: CAWRRESTEAFF.

This chain joins TRBV6-6 and TRBJ1-2; D gene unclear. CDR1 is MNHNY and CDR2 is SVGAGI in the germline V gene (reference sequence). V dropped 5 bases and J dropped 8 bases, with 9 bases sitting between them. CDR3 size: 11 residues. The CDR3 sequence: CASSDFAGYTF. The CDR3, as DNA: TGTGCCAGCAGTGACTTTGCGGGCTACACCTTC.

There are many counts of this clone. The chain couples TRBV29-1 to TRBJ2-4; D might be TRBD1 (6 bases). V was trimmed by 7 bases and J by 0 bases, leaving 16 bases between them. There are 15 residues in the CDR3. Germline values: CDR1 SQVTM, CDR2 ANQGSEA. The CDR3 is CSAEEGTLAKNIQYF. The CDR3 DNA follows: TGCAGCGCCGAAGAAGGGACATTAGCCAAAAACATTCAGTACTTC.

This clone came up a few times. The V and J genes are TRBV5-1 and TRBJ2-1; D may be TRBD1 (5 bases). Germline loops: CDR1 SGHRS, CDR2 YFSETQ. Trimming pared 0 bases from V and 8 bases from J, leaving 12 bases between. The CDR3 is 14 residues long. The CDR3 bases are TGCGCCAGCAGCTTGGCCAAGGGGCACGATGAGCAGTTCTTC. Its protein product is CASSLAKGHDEQFF.

This clone was observed a few times. CDR3 DNA sequence: TGTGCCAGCAGTCTCGAGGCCTTCTCCTACAATGAGCAGTTCTTC. This codes for CASSLEAFSYNEQFF. This chain uses TRBV6-4 with TRBJ2-1; the D is unclear. The CDR3 length is 15 residues. Trimming shortened V by 5 bases and J by 0 bases, and 11 bases separated the two germline ends. Germline CDR1 reads MRHNA; CDR2 reads SNTAGT.

This clone was picked up a small number of times. Other nucleotide sequences in the sample specify the same CDR3. The genes are TRBV2 and TRBJ1-1; 8 bases match TRBD1. Germline V gives CDR1 SNHLY, CDR2 FYNNEI. The junction had 4 bases not matched to a gene; V was cut back by 4 bases and J by 6 bases. This CDR3 has 13 residues. The DNA of the CDR3 is TGTGCCAGCAGTGGTCAGGGGGCAGCTGAAGCTTTCTTT. Translation: CASSGQGAAEAFF.

The chain uses TRBV5-6 and TRBJ2-3, with 8 bases matching TRBD1. The germline V gene encodes CDR1 SGHDT and CDR2 YYEEEE. Unmatched junction bases numbered 5, after V lost 0 bases and J lost 5 bases. The length of the CDR3 is 15 residues. In nucleotides, the CDR3 is TGTGCCAGCAGCTTGGCTCAGGGGGCCCAAGATACGCAGTATTTT. This codes for CASSLAQGAQDTQYF. Based on the CDR3 plus reference TRBV5-6 and TRBJ2-3, the full variable domain is DAGVTQSPTHLIKTRGQQVTLRCSPKSGHDTVSWYQQALGQGPQFIFQYYEEEERQRGNFPDRFSGHQFPNYSSELNVNALLLGDSALYLCASSLAQGAQDTQYFGPGTRLTVL.

This chain uses TRBV5-4 with TRBJ1-4; 10 nucleotides agree with TRBD1. The V gene's germline CDR1 is SGHNT and CDR2 YYREEE (reference sequence). The J segment lost 6 bases and the V segment lost 3 bases, leaving 8 bases of the junction unmatched. This CDR3 spans 16 amino acids. The CDR3 is CASSYGQGVQDEKLFF. In DNA, the CDR3 is TGTGCCAGCAGCTATGGACAGGGGGTCCAGGATGAAAAACTGTTTTTT.